The source of this TCR beta chain is a study of cytomegalovirus exposure and HLA in healthy donors. The wider study: Among around 170 million T cells, an earlier analysis found roughly 100 million unique TCR beta sequences.

In the PCR, 60 Vbeta and 13 Jbeta primers were used. Sequenced by immunoSEQ multiplex PCR; TCRdb stores in-frame clones only, minus some. The sample includes about 120,000 clones, under 85% of them seen just once. Deletions cut 3 bases from V and 6 bases from J, with 12 bases between. CDR1 is MRHNA, CDR2 SNTAGT, per germline. The CDR3 is made up of 13 amino acids. This clone was counted once. This receptor was taken from a male donor in good health and CMV-seropositive. This chain joins TRBV6-4 and TRBJ2-7, with TRBD2 as a possible D gene (6 bases). Sequences were obtained from PBMCs. Here the CDR3 reads CASSDSGTGEQYF. The CDR3 DNA is TGTGCCAGCAGTGATTCCGGGACTGGCGAGCAGTACTTC.